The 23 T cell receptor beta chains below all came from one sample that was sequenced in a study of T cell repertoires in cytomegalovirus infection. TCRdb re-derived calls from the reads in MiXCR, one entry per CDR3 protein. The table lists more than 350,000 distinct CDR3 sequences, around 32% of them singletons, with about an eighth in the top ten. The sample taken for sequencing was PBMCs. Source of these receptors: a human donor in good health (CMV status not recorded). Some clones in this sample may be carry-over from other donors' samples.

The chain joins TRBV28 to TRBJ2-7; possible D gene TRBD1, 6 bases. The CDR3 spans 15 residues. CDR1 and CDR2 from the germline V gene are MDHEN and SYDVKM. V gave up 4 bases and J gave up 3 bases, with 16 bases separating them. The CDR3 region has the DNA TGTGCCAGCAGTTCCGGTGGGACACAAGTCTACGAGCAGTACTTC. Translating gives CASSSGGTQVYEQYF.

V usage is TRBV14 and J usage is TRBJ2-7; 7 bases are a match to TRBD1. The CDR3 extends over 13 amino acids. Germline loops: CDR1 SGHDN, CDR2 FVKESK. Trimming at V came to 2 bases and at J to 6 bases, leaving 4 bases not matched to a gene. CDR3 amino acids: CASSQLQGSEQYF. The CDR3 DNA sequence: TGTGCCAGCAGCCAATTACAGGGGAGCGAGCAGTACTTC.

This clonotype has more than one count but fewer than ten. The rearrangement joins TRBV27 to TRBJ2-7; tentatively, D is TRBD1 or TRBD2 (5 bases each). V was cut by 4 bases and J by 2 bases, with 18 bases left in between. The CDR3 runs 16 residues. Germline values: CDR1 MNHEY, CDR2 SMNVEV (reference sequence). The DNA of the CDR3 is TGTGCCAGCAGTTCCCCGGGGCAGGGACCTCCCTACGAGCAGTACTTC. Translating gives CASSSPGQGPPYEQYF.

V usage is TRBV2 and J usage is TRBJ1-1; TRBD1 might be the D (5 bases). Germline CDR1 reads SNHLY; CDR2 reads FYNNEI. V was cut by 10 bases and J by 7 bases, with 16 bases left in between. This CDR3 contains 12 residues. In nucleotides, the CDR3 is TGTGCCACATCCACGGTGGGGCGTGAAGCTTTCTTT. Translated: CATSTVGREAFF.

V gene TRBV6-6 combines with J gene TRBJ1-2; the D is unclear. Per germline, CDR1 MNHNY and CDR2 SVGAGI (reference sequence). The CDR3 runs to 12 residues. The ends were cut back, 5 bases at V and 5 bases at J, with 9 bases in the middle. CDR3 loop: CASSGAIYGYTF. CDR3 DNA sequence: TGTGCCAGCAGTGGAGCCATTTATGGCTACACCTTC.

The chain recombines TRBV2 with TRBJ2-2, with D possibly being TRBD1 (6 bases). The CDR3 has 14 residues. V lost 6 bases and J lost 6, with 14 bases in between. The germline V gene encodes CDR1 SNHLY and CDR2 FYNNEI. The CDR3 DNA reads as TGTGCCAGCAGCCGGGACACTTCGCCCGGGGAGCTGTTTTTT. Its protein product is CASSRDTSPGELFF.

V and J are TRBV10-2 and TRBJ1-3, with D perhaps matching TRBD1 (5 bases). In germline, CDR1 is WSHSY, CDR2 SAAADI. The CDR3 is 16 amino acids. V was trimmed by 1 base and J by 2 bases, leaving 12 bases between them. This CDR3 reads CASSEFPTVPGNTIYF. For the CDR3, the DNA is TGCGCCAGCAGTGAGTTCCCGACAGTGCCTGGAAACACCATATATTTT.

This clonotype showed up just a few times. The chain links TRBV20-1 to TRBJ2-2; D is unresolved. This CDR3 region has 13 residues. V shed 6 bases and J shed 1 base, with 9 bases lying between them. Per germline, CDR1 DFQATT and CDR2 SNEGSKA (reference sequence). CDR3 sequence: CSAAPENTGELFF. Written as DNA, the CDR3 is TGCAGTGCCGCTCCGGAGAACACCGGGGAGCTGTTTTTT.

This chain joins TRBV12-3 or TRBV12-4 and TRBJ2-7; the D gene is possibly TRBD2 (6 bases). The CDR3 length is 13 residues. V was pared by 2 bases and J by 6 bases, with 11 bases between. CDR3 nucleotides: TGTGCCAGCAGTTTAAGGGAGGCTGGCGAGCAGTACTTC. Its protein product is CASSLREAGEQYF.

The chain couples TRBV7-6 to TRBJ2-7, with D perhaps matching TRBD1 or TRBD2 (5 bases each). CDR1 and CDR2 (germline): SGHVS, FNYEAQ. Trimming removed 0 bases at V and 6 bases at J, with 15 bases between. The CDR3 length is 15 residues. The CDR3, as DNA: TGTGCCAGCAGCTTAGCCGGGACCGCGGGCCCCGAGCAGTACTTC. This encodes CASSLAGTAGPEQYF.

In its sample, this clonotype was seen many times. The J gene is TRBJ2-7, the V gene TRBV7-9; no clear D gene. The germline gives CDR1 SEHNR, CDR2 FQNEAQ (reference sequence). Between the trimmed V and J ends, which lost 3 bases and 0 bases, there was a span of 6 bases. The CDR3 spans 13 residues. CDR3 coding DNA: TGTGCCAGCAGCTTCGCTAGCTCCTACGAGCAGTACTTC. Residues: CASSFASSYEQYF. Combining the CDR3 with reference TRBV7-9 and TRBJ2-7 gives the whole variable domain DTGVSQNPRHKITKRGQNVTFRCDPISEHNRLYWYRQTLGQGPEFLTYFQNEAQLEKSRLLSDRFSAERPKGSFSTLEIQRTEQGDSAMYLCASSFASSYEQYFGPGTRLTVT.

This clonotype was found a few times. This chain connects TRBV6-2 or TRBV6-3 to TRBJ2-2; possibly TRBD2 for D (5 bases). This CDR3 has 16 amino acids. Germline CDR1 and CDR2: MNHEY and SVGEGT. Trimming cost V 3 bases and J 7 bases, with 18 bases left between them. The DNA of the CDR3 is TGTGCCAGCAGTTATCGGCGGACCGGACGGGGCGGGGAGCTGTTTTTT. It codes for CASSYRRTGRGGELFF.

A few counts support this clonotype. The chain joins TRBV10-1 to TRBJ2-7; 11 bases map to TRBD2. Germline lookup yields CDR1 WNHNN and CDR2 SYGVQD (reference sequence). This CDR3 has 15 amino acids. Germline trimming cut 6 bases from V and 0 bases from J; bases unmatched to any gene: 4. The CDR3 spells CASRGTSGTSYEQYF. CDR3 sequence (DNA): TGCGCCAGCAGGGGGACTAGCGGAACCTCCTACGAGCAGTACTTC.

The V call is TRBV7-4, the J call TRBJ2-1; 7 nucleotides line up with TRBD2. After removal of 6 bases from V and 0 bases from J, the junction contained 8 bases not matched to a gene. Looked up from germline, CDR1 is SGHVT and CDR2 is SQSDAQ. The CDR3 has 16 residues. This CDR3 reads CASRSGGGGSYNEQFF. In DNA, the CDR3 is TGTGCCAGCAGATCTGGTGGCGGGGGCTCCTACAATGAGCAGTTCTTC.

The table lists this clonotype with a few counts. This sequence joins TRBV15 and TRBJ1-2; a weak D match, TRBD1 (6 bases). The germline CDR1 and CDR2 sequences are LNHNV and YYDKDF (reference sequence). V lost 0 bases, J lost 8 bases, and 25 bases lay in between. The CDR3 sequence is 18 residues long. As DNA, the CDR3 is TGTGCCACCAGCAGAGATCTAAGGACAGCGAACGGGCCTAGGGGCTACACCTTC. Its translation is CATSRDLRTANGPRGYTF.

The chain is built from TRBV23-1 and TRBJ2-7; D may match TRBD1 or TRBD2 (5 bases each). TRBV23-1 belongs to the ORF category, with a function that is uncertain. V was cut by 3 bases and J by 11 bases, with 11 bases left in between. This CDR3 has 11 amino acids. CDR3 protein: CASSHGDAEYF. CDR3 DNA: TGCGCCAGCAGTCACGGGGACGCTGAGTACTTC.

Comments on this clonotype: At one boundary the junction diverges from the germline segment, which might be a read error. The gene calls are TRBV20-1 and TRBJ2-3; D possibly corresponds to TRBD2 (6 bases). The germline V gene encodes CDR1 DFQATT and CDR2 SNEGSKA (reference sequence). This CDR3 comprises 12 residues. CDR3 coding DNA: TGCGCACGGGGTACTAGCATAGATACGCAGTATTTT. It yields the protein CARGTSIDTQYF.

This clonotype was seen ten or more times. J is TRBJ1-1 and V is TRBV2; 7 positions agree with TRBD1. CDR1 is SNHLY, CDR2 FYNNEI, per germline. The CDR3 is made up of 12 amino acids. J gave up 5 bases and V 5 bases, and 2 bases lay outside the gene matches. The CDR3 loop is CASSNRGTEAFF. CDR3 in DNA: TGTGCCAGCAGTAACAGGGGTACTGAAGCTTTCTTT.

CDR3 DNA sequence: TGCGCCAGCAGCCAAGACCGGACAGCATATGGCTACACCTTC. It translates to CASSQDRTAYGYTF. The chain recombines TRBV4-3 with TRBJ1-2, with D perhaps matching TRBD1 (6 bases). The CDR3 is made up of 14 amino acids. The V end lost 0 bases, the J end lost 5 bases, and 10 bases lay between the germline ends. Germline CDR1 reads LGHNA; CDR2 reads YSLEER.

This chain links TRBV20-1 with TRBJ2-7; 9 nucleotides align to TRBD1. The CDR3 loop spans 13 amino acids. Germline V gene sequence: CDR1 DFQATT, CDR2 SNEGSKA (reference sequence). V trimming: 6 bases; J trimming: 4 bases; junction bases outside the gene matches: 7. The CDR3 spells CSARQTGGYEQYF. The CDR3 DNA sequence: TGCAGTGCCCGCCAGACAGGGGGATACGAGCAGTACTTC.

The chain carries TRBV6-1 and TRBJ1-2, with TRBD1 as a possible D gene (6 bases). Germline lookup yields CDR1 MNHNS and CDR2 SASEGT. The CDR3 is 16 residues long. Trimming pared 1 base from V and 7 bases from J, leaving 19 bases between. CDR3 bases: TGTGCCAGCAGTGAAGGGGGGCAGAGGGCTCCGTTTGGCTACACCTTC. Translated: CASSEGGQRAPFGYTF.

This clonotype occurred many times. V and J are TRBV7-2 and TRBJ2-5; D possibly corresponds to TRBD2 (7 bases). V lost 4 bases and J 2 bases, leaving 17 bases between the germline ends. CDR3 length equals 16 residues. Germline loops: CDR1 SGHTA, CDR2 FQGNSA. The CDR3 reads CASSSLWGRGQETQYF. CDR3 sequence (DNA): TGTGCCAGCAGCTCCCTCTGGGGGCGGGGGCAAGAGACCCAGTACTTC. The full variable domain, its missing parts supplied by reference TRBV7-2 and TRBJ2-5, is GAGVSQSPSNKVTEKGKDVELRCDPISGHTALYWYRQSLGQGLEFLIYFQGNSAPDKSGLPSDRFSAERTGGSVSTLTIQRTQQEDSAVYLCASSSLWGRGQETQYFGPGTRLLVL.

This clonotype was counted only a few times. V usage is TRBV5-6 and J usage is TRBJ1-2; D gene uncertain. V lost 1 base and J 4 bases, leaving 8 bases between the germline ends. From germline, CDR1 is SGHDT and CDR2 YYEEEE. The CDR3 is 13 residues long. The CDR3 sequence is CASSLQLPYGYTF. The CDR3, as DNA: TGTGCCAGCAGCTTGCAGCTCCCCTATGGCTACACCTTC.